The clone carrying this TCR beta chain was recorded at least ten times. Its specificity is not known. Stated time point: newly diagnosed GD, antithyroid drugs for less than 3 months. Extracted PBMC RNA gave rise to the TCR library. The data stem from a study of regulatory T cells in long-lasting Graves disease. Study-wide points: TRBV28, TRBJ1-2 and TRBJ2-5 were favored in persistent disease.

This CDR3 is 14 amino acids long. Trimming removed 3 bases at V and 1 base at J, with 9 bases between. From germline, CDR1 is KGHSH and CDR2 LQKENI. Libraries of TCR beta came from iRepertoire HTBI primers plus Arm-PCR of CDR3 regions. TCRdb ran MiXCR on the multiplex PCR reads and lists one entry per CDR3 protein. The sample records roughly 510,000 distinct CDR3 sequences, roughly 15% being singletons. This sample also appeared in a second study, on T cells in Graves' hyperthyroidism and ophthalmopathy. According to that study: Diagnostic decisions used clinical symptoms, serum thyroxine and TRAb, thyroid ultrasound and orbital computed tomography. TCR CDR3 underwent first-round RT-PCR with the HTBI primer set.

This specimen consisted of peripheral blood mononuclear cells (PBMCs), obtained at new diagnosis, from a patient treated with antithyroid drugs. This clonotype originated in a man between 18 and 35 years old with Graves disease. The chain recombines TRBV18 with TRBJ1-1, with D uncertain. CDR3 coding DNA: TGTGCCAGCTCACCGCTTCCAGGGAACACTGAAGCTTTCTTT. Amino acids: CASSPLPGNTEAFF.